This TCR beta chain appears in the sequencing data of a study of shared T cell receptors in the human thymus. Per the germline V gene, CDR1 is MGHDK and CDR2 is SYGVNS. CDR3 size: 17 residues. The V gene lost 6 bases and the J gene lost 0 bases, with 21 bases spanning the gap. Sequencing used immunoSEQ multiplex PCR; TCRdb keeps in-frame clones, though not all of them. The sample includes some 640,000 clones, around 87% of them seen just once. A further study also used this sample, focusing on human thymus T cells.

The chain recombines TRBV25-1 with TRBJ2-7; a weak D match, TRBD2 (6 bases). The specimen was thymocytes. The sequence came from a boy younger than two with a congenital heart defect. The CDR3 DNA reads TGTGCCAGCAGCGATTCCACGCACCAGCGGGCCTCCTACGAGCAGTACTTC. Translation gives CASSDSTHQRASYEQYF.